Following are 7 T cell receptor beta chains from one sample sequenced in a study of PD-1 blockade in classical Hodgkin lymphoma. There was relapse after autologous stem cell transplantation in every patient, and there was variation in brentuximab vedotin exposure. Sequencing used immunoSEQ multiplex PCR; TCRdb keeps in-frame clones, though not all of them. The sample lists tens of thousands of clones; around 80% were seen once. This specimen consisted of peripheral blood mononuclear cells (PBMCs), obtained before the second cycle of nivolumab. These receptors were obtained from a human donor with classical Hodgkin lymphoma.

The chain links TRBV5-6 to TRBJ1-2; D is possibly TRBD1 (5 bases). Per the germline V gene, CDR1 is SGHDT and CDR2 is YYEEEE. The length of the CDR3 is 15 residues. V gave up 3 bases and J gave up 1 base, with 13 bases separating them. The CDR3 is CASSWTGTNNYGYTF. As DNA, the CDR3 is TGTGCCAGCAGCTGGACCGGGACCAATAACTATGGCTACACCTTC.

The CDR3 bases are TGTGCCAGCTCCGAGACTAGCGGGGGGCAGTTCTTC. Its protein product is CASSETSGGQFF. The V and J genes are TRBV18 and TRBJ2-1; 12 bases fit TRBD2. Trimming at V came to 6 bases and at J to 12 bases, leaving 3 bases not matched to a gene. CDR1 KGHSH and CDR2 LQKENI come from the germline V gene. The CDR3 loop spans 12 amino acids. The full variable domain, rest sourced from reference TRBV18 and TRBJ2-1, is NAGVMQNPRHLVRRRGQEARLRCSPMKGHSHVYWYRQLPEEGLKFMVYLQKENIIDESGMPKERFSAEFPKEGPSILRIQQVVRGDSAAYFCASSETSGGQFFGPGTRLTVL.

The chain is built from TRBV5-1 and TRBJ1-1, with 7 bases fitting TRBD1. The CDR3 sequence is 15 residues long. In germline, CDR1 is SGHRS, CDR2 YFSETQ. For the CDR3, the DNA is TGCGCTCCAGCGGTCCGGCAGGGGGTGAACACTGAAGCTTTCTTT. Translated: CAPAVRQGVNTEAFF. The full variable domain, completed using reference TRBV5-1 and TRBJ1-1, is KAGVTQTPRYLIKTRGQQVTLSCSPISGHRSVSWYQQTPGQGLQFLFEYFSETQRNKGNFPGRFSGRQFSNSRSEMNVSTLELGDSALYLCAPAVRQGVNTEAFFGQGTRLTVV.

The chain combines TRBV7-9 with TRBJ1-3; 9 nucleotides align to TRBD1. V lost 5 bases, J lost 3 bases, and 2 bases stayed unmatched. The CDR3 has 14 amino acids. CDR1 and CDR2 from the germline V gene are SEHNR and FQNEAQ (reference sequence). The CDR3 here is CASSTDRGGNTIYF. In DNA form, the CDR3 reads TGTGCCAGCAGCACGGACAGGGGTGGAAACACCATATATTTT.

The chain is built from TRBV4-1 and TRBJ2-7; 7 positions match TRBD2. The germline V gene has CDR1 MGHRA and CDR2 YSYEKL. The CDR3 length is 14 residues. J gave up 8 bases and V 7 bases, and 14 bases lay outside the gene matches. DNA for the CDR3: TGCGCCAGCAAGGCTTGGGGGACTAATCGTAAGCAGTACTTC. It specifies CASKAWGTNRKQYF.

The CDR3 protein is CASRFSPTGELFF. In DNA form, the CDR3 reads TGTGCCAGCAGGTTTAGCCCCACCGGGGAGCTGTTTTTT. J is TRBJ2-2 and V is TRBV7-9, with no clear D. Trimming pared 6 bases from V and 4 bases from J, leaving 9 bases between. Germline V gives CDR1 SEHNR, CDR2 FQNEAQ (reference sequence). This CDR3 contains 13 residues.

This clone occurred a few times. The V call is TRBV11-1, the J call TRBJ2-5; D is unresolved. The CDR3 length is 13 residues. CDR1 and CDR2 from the germline V gene are SGHAT and FQDESV (reference sequence). The V end was cut by 5 bases, the J end by 3 bases, with 10 bases between. This CDR3 is CASSPTKKETQYF. The CDR3, as DNA: TGTGCCAGCAGCCCTACTAAAAAAGAGACCCAGTACTTC. Filled out from reference TRBV11-1 and TRBJ2-5, the complete variable domain reads EAEVAQSPRYKITEKSQAVAFWCDPISGHATLYWYRQILGQGPELLVQFQDESVVDDSQLPKDRFSAERLKGVDSTLKIQPAELGDSAMYLCASSPTKKETQYFGPGTRLLVL.